A single sample is the source of the 14 T cell receptor beta chains below, sequenced in a study of blood T cell repertoires in COVID-19. Profiling relied on immunoSEQ multiplex PCR, and the TCRdb table lists in-frame clones only, not all of them. The sample lists about 150,000 clones; roughly 87% were seen once. Specimen: peripheral blood. The receptors stem from a woman aged 55 to 70 with active or convalescent COVID-19.

In this sample, this clone turned up once. The rearrangement links TRBV6-5 to TRBJ1-2; no clear D gene. Trimming removed 10 bases at V and 6 bases at J, with 15 bases between. The CDR3 runs to 12 residues. In germline, CDR1 is MNHEY, CDR2 SVGAGI. The CDR3 nucleotides are TGTGCCATTTTGACTGCAACTAATGGCTACACCTTC. Translated, it gives CAILTATNGYTF.

CDR3 nucleotide sequence: TGTGCCAGCAGTGATGTAGCGGGGCCCATCGAAGAGACCCAGTACTTC. Translated: CASSDVAGPIEETQYF. This chain joins TRBV6-1 and TRBJ2-5; 8 bases are a match to TRBD2. V lost 3 bases and J lost 3; bases outside the gene matches: 9. The germline gives CDR1 MNHNS, CDR2 SASEGT. This CDR3 region has 16 residues.

The chain has TRBV19 and TRBJ1-3; 10 bases line up with TRBD1. The CDR3 consists of 16 residues. The ends lost 4 bases at V and 0 bases at J; junction bases unmatched: 3. Germline V lookup: CDR1 LNHDA, CDR2 SQIVND (reference sequence). CDR3 nucleotide sequence: TGTGCCAGTAGTACCTGGACAGGGGGCTCTGGAAACACCATATATTTT. It is translated as CASSTWTGGSGNTIYF.

This clone was seen a single time. The CDR3 loop is CASSLPSASDITDTQYF. The CDR3 DNA reads as TGTGCCAGCAGCTTACCTTCGGCTAGCGATATCACAGATACGCAGTATTTT. This chain joins TRBV7-8 and TRBJ2-3; maybe TRBD2 (6 bases). Germline values: CDR1 SGHVS, CDR2 FQNEAQ. This CDR3 spans 17 amino acids. V was cut by 2 bases and J by 2 bases, with 17 bases left in between.

The J gene is TRBJ1-6, the V gene TRBV5-6; D call uncertain. Trimming removed 1 base at V and 10 bases at J, with 12 bases between. In germline, CDR1 is SGHDT, CDR2 YYEEEE. The CDR3 spans 14 residues. The DNA for the CDR3 is TGTGCCAGCAGCTTGAAACAGTTTCGGTCACCCCTCCACTTT. Protein: CASSLKQFRSPLHF.

The rearrangement links TRBV11-3 to TRBJ2-7, with TRBD1 identical over 8 bases. This CDR3 region has 13 residues. The germline CDR1 and CDR2 sequences are SGHNT and YENEEA. V trimming: 4 bases; J trimming: 5 bases; junction bases outside the gene matches: 4. The CDR3 DNA reads TGTGCCAGCAGCTCCAACAGGGGGGACGAGCAGTACTTC. It codes for CASSSNRGDEQYF.

J is TRBJ2-3 and V is TRBV18, with 8 bases that match TRBD1. CDR1 is KGHSH, CDR2 LQKENI, per germline. V was pared by 1 base and J by 4 bases, with 7 bases of the junction left unmatched. The CDR3 is 16 residues long. This chain's CDR3 is CASSPQPGGLADTQYF. In nucleotides, the CDR3 is TGTGCCAGCTCACCACAACCAGGGGGCCTAGCAGATACGCAGTATTTT. Full variable domain (missing parts from reference TRBV18 and TRBJ2-3): NAGVMQNPRHLVRRRGQEARLRCSPMKGHSHVYWYRQLPEEGLKFMVYLQKENIIDESGMPKERFSAEFPKEGPSILRIQQVVRGDSAAYFCASSPQPGGLADTQYFGPGTRLTVL.

This rearrangement joins TRBV12-5 to TRBJ1-5, with D perhaps matching TRBD1 (5 bases). V shed 6 bases and J shed 9 bases, with 24 bases lying between them. Germline CDR1 reads LGHNT; CDR2 reads FRNRAP. The CDR3 covers 16 residues. The CDR3 DNA follows: TGTGCTAGTGGCCCCGACGTGGACAACAATTCCCCGCCCCAGCATTTT. Amino acids: CASGPDVDNNSPPQHF.

In this sample, this clone turned up once. The rearrangement uses TRBV30 and TRBJ2-7, with 8 bases identical to TRBD2. CDR1 is GTSNPN and CDR2 is SVGIG in the germline V gene (reference sequence). With 2 bases clipped from V and 12 bases from J, the junction kept 6 bases outside the gene matches. This CDR3 has 11 amino acids. Here the CDR3 DNA reads TGTGCCTGGAGTCTGGGCGGGGGGATGTACTTC. Protein product: CAWSLGGGMYF.

This chain joins TRBV19 and TRBJ1-2; a possible D gene is TRBD1 (6 bases). The CDR3 is made up of 17 amino acids. Trimming stripped 1 base from V and 7 bases from J, with 22 bases between. Germline V gives CDR1 LNHDA, CDR2 SQIVND (reference sequence). Here the CDR3 DNA reads TGTGCCAGTAGTATAGTTGGGACACTACTCTCGGGCAGTGGCTACACCTTC. This gives the protein CASSIVGTLLSGSGYTF.

The sample holds one count of this clone. The V call is TRBV24-1, the J call TRBJ2-3, with 8 bases that match TRBD1. The CDR3 runs to 15 residues. Germline values: CDR1 KGHDR, CDR2 SFDVKD. V lost 3 bases and J lost 3; bases outside the gene matches: 4. This CDR3 reads CATSDARQGTDTQYF. As DNA, the CDR3 is TGTGCCACCAGTGATGCCAGACAGGGGACAGATACGCAGTATTTT.

The chain couples TRBV18 to TRBJ1-3; 7 nucleotides align to TRBD1. Per germline, CDR1 KGHSH and CDR2 LQKENI. This CDR3 is 17 amino acids long. V gave up 3 bases and J gave up 2 bases; unmatched junction bases: 10. The CDR3 loop is CASSPLKGALPGNTIYF. DNA for the CDR3: TGTGCCAGCTCACCGCTCAAGGGGGCGCTCCCTGGAAACACCATATATTTT.

The genes are TRBV4-1 and TRBJ1-3; D unresolved. Per the germline V gene, CDR1 is MGHRA and CDR2 is YSYEKL. The CDR3 runs to 13 residues. The V and J ends lost 1 base and 4 bases respectively, with 5 bases between them. CDR3 DNA: TGCGCCAGCAGCCAAGGCGAAGGAAACACCATATATTTT. Translating gives CASSQGEGNTIYF.

CDR3 protein: CASSTQDRGGSSPLHF. The CDR3 DNA follows: TGTGCCAGTAGTACACAAGACAGGGGCGGCAGTTCACCCCTCCACTTT. The V gene is TRBV19, the J gene TRBJ1-6, with 8 bases that match TRBD1. V gave up 4 bases and J gave up 9 bases; unmatched junction bases: 11. There are 16 residues in the CDR3. Looked up from germline, CDR1 is LNHDA and CDR2 is SQIVND (reference sequence).